This T cell receptor beta chain is drawn from a study of blood T cell repertoires in COVID-19. Clones were read by immunoSEQ multiplex PCR, and TCRdb kept only the in-frame ones, dropping some. The sample has around 270,000 clones, about 89% seen once. The germline V gene encodes CDR1 SGHRS and CDR2 YFSETQ. This CDR3 region has 14 residues. Between the trimmed V and J ends, which lost 3 bases and 6 bases, there was a span of 15 bases. The sequence was collected from a man aged 35 to 55 with acute or convalescent COVID-19. Sequencing was performed on peripheral blood. V and J are TRBV5-1 and TRBJ1-2; D uncertain. The CDR3 spells CASSSQRAGDGYTF. The CDR3 bases are TGCGCCAGCAGCTCACAAAGGGCCGGGGATGGCTACACCTTC.